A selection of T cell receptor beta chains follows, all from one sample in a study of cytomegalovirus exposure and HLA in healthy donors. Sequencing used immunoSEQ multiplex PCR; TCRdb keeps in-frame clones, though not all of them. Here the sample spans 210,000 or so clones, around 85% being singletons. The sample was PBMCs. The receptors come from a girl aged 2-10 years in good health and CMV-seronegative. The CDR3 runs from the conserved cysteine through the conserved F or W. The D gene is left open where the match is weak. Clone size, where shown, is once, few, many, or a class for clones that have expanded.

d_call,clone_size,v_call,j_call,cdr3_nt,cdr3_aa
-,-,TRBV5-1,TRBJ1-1,TGCGCCAGCAGCCCGCTGGGGGGTCCTGGCACTGAAGCTTTCTTT,CASSPLGGPGTEAFF
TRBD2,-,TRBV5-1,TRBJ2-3,TGCGCCAGCGGTACTAGCGGCTTTACAGATACGCAGTATTTT,CASGTSGFTDTQYF
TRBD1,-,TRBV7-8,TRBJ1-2,TGTGCCAGCAGCCGTACCGGAGGGACAGGGGCTGGCTACACCTTC,CASSRTGGTGAGYTF
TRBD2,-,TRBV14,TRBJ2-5,TGTGCCAGCAGCCCCGGGACTAGCGTACTACAAGAGACCCAGTACTTC,CASSPGTSVLQETQYF
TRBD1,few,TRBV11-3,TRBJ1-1,TGTGCCAGCAGCCAGGGGGCGGACACTGAAGCTTTCTTT,CASSQGADTEAFF
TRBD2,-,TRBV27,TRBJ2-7,TGTGCCAGCAGTTTATCGGGACTAGCCGCCTACGAGCAGTACTTC,CASSLSGLAAYEQYF
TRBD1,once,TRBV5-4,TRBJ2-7,TGTGCCGGCAGCGCAGGGGGCCCCGGATACGAGCAGTACTTC,CAGSAGGPGYEQYF
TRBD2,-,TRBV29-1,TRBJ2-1,TGCAGCGTTGAAGAGCAGCGTAGCGGGGGACTAGAGCAGTTCTTC,CSVEEQRSGGLEQFF
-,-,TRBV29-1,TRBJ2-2,TGCAGCGAAGCTGGACACACCATACTCACGAACACCGGGGAGCTGTTTTTT,CSEAGHTILTNTGELFF
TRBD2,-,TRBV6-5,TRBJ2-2,TGTGCCAGCAGTTACCCGGGAGGACCCGCACGCGGGGAGCTGTTTTTT,CASSYPGGPARGELFF
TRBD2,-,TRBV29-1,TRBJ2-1,TGCAGCGTTCCGGGACTAGTCGATGAGCAGTTCTTC,CSVPGLVDEQFF
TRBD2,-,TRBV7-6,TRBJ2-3,TGTGCCAGCAGCTTAGGACGCTTTAGCGGGCCTAGCACAGATACGCAGTATTTT,CASSLGRFSGPSTDTQYF
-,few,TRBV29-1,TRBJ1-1,TGCAGCGTCGCGGGTGCTGAAGCTTTCTTT,CSVAGAEAFF
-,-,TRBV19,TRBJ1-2,TGTGCCAGTAGTATCGCCCCAGGCCACTATGGCTACACCTTC,CASSIAPGHYGYTF
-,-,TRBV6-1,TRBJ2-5,TGTGCCAGCAGTGACTATCCTAAGGACACGGTCCAAGAGACCCAGTACTTC,CASSDYPKDTVQETQYF
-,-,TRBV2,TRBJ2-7,TGTGCCAGCAGAATCGAGGGCAAGTCGGGCGAGCAGTACTTC,CASRIEGKSGEQYF
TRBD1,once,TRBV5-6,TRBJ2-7,TGTGCCAGCAGCTTGCCCGGACAGGGTGGTAACGAGCAGTACTTC,CASSLPGQGGNEQYF
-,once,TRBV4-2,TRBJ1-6,TGTGCCAGCAGCAGGGAGGGCTCCTATAATTCCCCCCTCCACTTT,CASSREGSYNSPLHF
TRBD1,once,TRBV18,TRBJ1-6,TGTGCCAGCTCACCGGGACAGGGAGATAATTCACCCCTCCACTTT,CASSPGQGDNSPLHF
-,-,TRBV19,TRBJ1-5,TGTGCCAGTAGTAGGGGCAGGCGGAATAGCAATCAGCCCCAGCATTTT,CASSRGRRNSNQPQHF